A selection of T cell receptor beta chains follows, all from one sample in a study. This table comes from immunoSEQ multiplex PCR, and its TCRdb copy is limited to in-frame clones, with some not included. There are about 68,000 clones in the sample; around 93% occur only once, and roughly 4.6% lies in the top ten. Material for sequencing was PBMCs. These receptor sequences come from a man aged 35-49 years with rheumatoid arthritis. CDR3s include the opening cysteine and the closing phenylalanine or tryptophan. Fields, in order: CDR3 DNA, CDR3 protein, V gene, J gene, D gene, clone size. The D gene is left open where the match is weak. For some rows the clone size is stated as once, few or many, or as a class when expanded; others skip it.

TGTGCCAGCAGTTACAACCGAGGGACAGGGGGATCCTATAATTCACCCCTCCACTTT	CASSYNRGTGGSYNSPLHF	TRBV6-2/TRBV6-3	TRBJ1-6	TRBD1	-
TGTGCCTGGAGTGCGGGACGGATTAATTCACCCCTCCACTTT	CAWSAGRINSPLHF	TRBV30	TRBJ1-6	-	-
TGTGCCAGCAGCGTAGAGGCAGGGCTAGGCGCTGAAGCTTTCTTT	CASSVEAGLGAEAFF	TRBV9	TRBJ1-1	-	once
TGTGCCAGCCTTCGGGAACGGGATCAGCCCCAGCATTTT	CASLRERDQPQHF	TRBV2	TRBJ1-5	-	-
TGTGCCAGCAGCTTGTCGACAGATTCCTATGGCTACACCTTC	CASSLSTDSYGYTF	TRBV5-5	TRBJ1-2	-	-
TGTGCCTTTGACAGGGGGAGCTCCTACGAGCAGTACTTC	CAFDRGSSYEQYF	TRBV30	TRBJ2-7	TRBD1	-
TGTGCCAGCAGCTTAGAGGCGAATAGCAATCAGCCCCAGCATTTT	CASSLEANSNQPQHF	TRBV7-2	TRBJ1-5	-	-
TGTGCCAGCAGTTACTCTGGACAGGGGTTGGATGAGCAGTTCTTC	CASSYSGQGLDEQFF	TRBV6-5	TRBJ2-1	TRBD1	-
TGTGCCAGCAGCTTCGCGGAGGCGGAGCAGTTCTTC	CASSFAEAEQFF	TRBV11-2	TRBJ2-1	-	few
TGTGCCAGCAGCCAACGGCCCAGTGGCGGGGAGCTGTTTTTT	CASSQRPSGGELFF	TRBV7-3	TRBJ2-2	-	-
TGTGCCAGCAGCCAAGAGGGCGTAGGGGCCGGGAGGTTGTACAATGAGCAGTTCTTC	CASSQEGVGAGRLYNEQFF	TRBV4-2	TRBJ2-1	TRBD2	-
TGTGCCAGCTCCCACTGGGACACAGGGCCTGGAAACACCATATATTTT	CASSHWDTGPGNTIYF	TRBV18	TRBJ1-3	-	-
TGTGCCAGCAGTGGTGGACAGGGTTGGAACACTGAAGCTTTCTTT	CASSGGQGWNTEAFF	TRBV25-1	TRBJ1-1	TRBD1	-
TGTGCCAGCTGTCCAGACAGGCTGATTAACTATGGCTACACCTTC	CASCPDRLINYGYTF	TRBV27	TRBJ1-2	-	-
TGTGCCAGCAGGAAACAGGGAGGGGGTTACGAGCAGTACTTC	CASRKQGGGYEQYF	TRBV14	TRBJ2-7	-	-
TGTGCCACCAGCGATAGGAGGCTCAGGCCCTACGAGCAGTACTTC	CATSDRRLRPYEQYF	TRBV15	TRBJ2-7	-	few
TGTGCCAGCAGCCCCAGTGGAGGGAACAATCAGCCCCAGCATTTT	CASSPSGGNNQPQHF	TRBV27	TRBJ1-5	-	-
TGTGCCAGCAGCTTTGCGGGGACTAGCGGGGCCTACGAGCAGTACTTC	CASSFAGTSGAYEQYF	TRBV12-1	TRBJ2-7	-	-
TGTGCCAGTAGTATGGGGTACGTGGGACAGGGGAAATACAATGAGCAGTTCTTC	CASSMGYVGQGKYNEQFF	TRBV19	TRBJ2-1	TRBD1	-
TGTGCTAGTGGTTTGGCGGACAGGAGCAATCAGCCCCAGCATTTT	CASGLADRSNQPQHF	TRBV12-5	TRBJ1-5	TRBD1	-
TGTGCCAGCAGTGCTCCGGGGGACACAGATACGCAGTATTTT	CASSAPGDTDTQYF	TRBV28	TRBJ2-3	-	-
TGTGCCAGCAGCGGCCTGGACAGGGCGAGTGAGCAGTACTTC	CASSGLDRASEQYF	TRBV13	TRBJ2-7	TRBD1	-
TGCGCCAGCAGCCGCGGACAGGTCACAGATGGCTACACCTTC	CASSRGQVTDGYTF	TRBV5-1	TRBJ1-2	TRBD1	-
TGTGCCAGTAGTATTACCAGGGGATCCTATAATTCACCCCTCCACTTT	CASSITRGSYNSPLHF	TRBV19	TRBJ1-6	-	-
TGCGCCAGCAGTCCGCCGGGACTCAAGGAAAGCTACGAGCAGTACTTC	CASSPPGLKESYEQYF	TRBV23-1	TRBJ2-7	-	-
TGTGCCTGGAGTCCCGGGGTTGAGCAGTTCTTC	CAWSPGVEQFF	TRBV30	TRBJ2-1	-	-
TGTGCCAGCAGCCCGTTCCGGAGTGCTAGCACAGATACGCAGTATTTT	CASSPFRSASTDTQYF	TRBV5-6	TRBJ2-3	-	-
TGTGCCAGCAGCTTGGGCAAATACAATGAGCAGTTCTTC	CASSLGKYNEQFF	TRBV5-8	TRBJ2-1	-	once
TGTGCCAGCAGTCCGGTCGCGAACACCGGGGAGCTGTTTTTT	CASSPVANTGELFF	TRBV3-1/TRBV3-2	TRBJ2-2	-	-
TGTGCCAGTAGTACCGGACAGGGGAGGAAGCCCCAGCATTTT	CASSTGQGRKPQHF	TRBV19	TRBJ1-5	TRBD1	-
TGTGCCAGCAGTGAATTTCAGGTCGTGGGACCCAGCTATGGCTACACCTTC	CASSEFQVVGPSYGYTF	TRBV6-1	TRBJ1-2	-	-
TGTGCCAGCAGTTATGGACAGGGGGTTGAAAAACTGTTTTTT	CASSYGQGVEKLFF	TRBV6-2/TRBV6-3	TRBJ1-4	TRBD1	-
TGTGCCAGCAGCGTAGGAGGCGGGGGCTCCTACGAGCAGTACTTC	CASSVGGGGSYEQYF	TRBV9	TRBJ2-7	TRBD2	-
TGTGCCAGCAGTGTAGGGGACAAGTTTTACAATGAGCAGTTCTTC	CASSVGDKFYNEQFF	TRBV28	TRBJ2-1	-	-
TGTGCCAGCAGCCAACTAGCCGGGGGAGATACGCAGTATTTT	CASSQLAGGDTQYF	TRBV3-1/TRBV3-2	TRBJ2-3	-	-
TGTGCCAGCAGTTACTCCGGGACAGGTTATGAAAAACTGTTTTTT	CASSYSGTGYEKLFF	TRBV6-5	TRBJ1-4	TRBD1	-
TGTGCCAGCAGCGAATCGACAGTGAACACCGGGGAGCTGTTTTTT	CASSESTVNTGELFF	TRBV9	TRBJ2-2	-	-
TGTGCCAGCAGTTTGTCAGAATACGAGCAGTACTTC	CASSLSEYEQYF	TRBV12-3/TRBV12-4	TRBJ2-7	-	-
TGTGCCAGCAGCTTCACTCGGACAGGGGGCCCAGATACGCAGTATTTT	CASSFTRTGGPDTQYF	TRBV7-2	TRBJ2-3	TRBD1	-
TGTGCCTGGAGTCGAGACTCTGCCCGGAATGAGCAGTTCTTC	CAWSRDSARNEQFF	TRBV30	TRBJ2-1	-	-
TGCGCCAGCAGCTTGACAGGGAACTACGAGCAGTACTTC	CASSLTGNYEQYF	TRBV5-1	TRBJ2-7	-	-
TGTGCCAGCAGTGGCTTTACCAGGGGGGCCTACGAGCAGTACTTC	CASSGFTRGAYEQYF	TRBV25-1	TRBJ2-7	-	few
TGTGCCAGCTCGCCAGACAGGGGAAGCGTGGACACTGAAGCTTTCTTT	CASSPDRGSVDTEAFF	TRBV18	TRBJ1-1	TRBD1	-
TGTGCCAGCAGCCCCGCGCCGACAGTTTCCTACGAGCAGTACTTC	CASSPAPTVSYEQYF	TRBV6-5	TRBJ2-7	-	once
TGTGCCAGCAGCGCAGGGACAGGGAAGAACACCGGGGAGCTGTTTTTT	CASSAGTGKNTGELFF	TRBV9	TRBJ2-2	TRBD1	-
TGTGCCAGCAGCTTTGGGGGACAGCCCCAGCATTTT	CASSFGGQPQHF	TRBV5-4	TRBJ1-5	-	-
TGTGCCAGTAGTAGCTCAACCATGTCTGGGGCCAACGTCCTGACTTTC	CASSSSTMSGANVLTF	TRBV19	TRBJ2-6	-	-
TGCGCCAGCAGCCAAGGCGGGACGCCGACCTACGAGCAGTACTTC	CASSQGGTPTYEQYF	TRBV4-3	TRBJ2-7	-	-
TGTGCCAGCAGTTTATCGCTACAAGAGACCCAGTACTTC	CASSLSLQETQYF	TRBV27	TRBJ2-5	-	-
TGTGCCACCAGTGATCCCAGGGACGGATCCTACGAGCAGTACTTC	CATSDPRDGSYEQYF	TRBV24-1	TRBJ2-7	-	-
TGTGCCAGCAGTGAATCGGGACGGAGGGATTACAATTCACCCCTCCACTTT	CASSESGRRDYNSPLHF	TRBV2	TRBJ1-6	-	-
TGTGCCAGCAGTAAGACGACAGGCGGATATAATTCACCCCTCCACTTT	CASSKTTGGYNSPLHF	TRBV6-2/TRBV6-3	TRBJ1-6	-	-
TGTGCCAGTAGTGTTCTTGGGGGTGCGGTGAACACTGAAGCTTTCTTT	CASSVLGGAVNTEAFF	TRBV19	TRBJ1-1	-	-
TGTGCCAGCACTGGGCTGAACTACGAGCAGTACTTC	CASTGLNYEQYF	TRBV28	TRBJ2-7	-	-
TGTGCCACCACCCCCCCATGGAGACTTGAAGCTTTCTTT	CATTPPWRLEAFF	TRBV7-9	TRBJ1-1	-	-